This T cell receptor (beta chain) was captured in a study of shared clonotypes between healthy human individuals. An even split of each subset's genomic DNA across several immunoSEQ plates was performed. The assay was immunoSEQ multiplex PCR, and TCRdb's table has in-frame clones only and misses some. The sample lists about 2.5 million clones, roughly 90% occurring once. With respect to this clone: The target antigen is unknown.

Study outcomes and limitations: In having few donors, the study represented limited genetic and exposure-history diversity.

This CDR3 has 14 amino acids. The germline V and J ends were trimmed by 3 bases and 8 bases, with 16 bases remaining between them. Germline CDR1 KGHSH, CDR2 LQKENI. Sequenced input: naive CD4+ T cells from PBMCs. Noted subset: CD45RA+ positively selected. This chain connects TRBV18 to TRBJ1-2; D is possibly TRBD1 (5 bases). The source of this sequence is a young man in good health. Some clones in this sample may be carry-over from other donors' samples. CDR3 in amino acids: CASSPQRADSGYTF. The CDR3 DNA sequence: TGTGCCAGCTCACCCCAGAGGGCAGACAGCGGCTACACCTTC.